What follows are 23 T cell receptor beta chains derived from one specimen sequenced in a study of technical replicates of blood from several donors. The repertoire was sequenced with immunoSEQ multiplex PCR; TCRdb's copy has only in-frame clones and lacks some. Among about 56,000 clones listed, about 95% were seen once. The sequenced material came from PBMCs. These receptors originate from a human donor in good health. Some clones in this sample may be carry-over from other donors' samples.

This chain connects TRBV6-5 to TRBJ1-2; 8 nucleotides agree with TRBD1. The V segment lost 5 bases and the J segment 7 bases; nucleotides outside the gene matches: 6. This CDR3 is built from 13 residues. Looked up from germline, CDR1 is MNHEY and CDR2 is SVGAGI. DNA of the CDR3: TGTGCCAGCAGTACGACAGGGGATTTTGGCTACACCTTC. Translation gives CASSTTGDFGYTF.

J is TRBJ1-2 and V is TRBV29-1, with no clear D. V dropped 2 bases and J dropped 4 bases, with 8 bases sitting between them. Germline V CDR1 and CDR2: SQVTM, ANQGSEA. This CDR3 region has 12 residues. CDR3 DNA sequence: TGCAGCGTTGAAATTCAGATCTATGGCTACACCTTC. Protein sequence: CSVEIQIYGYTF. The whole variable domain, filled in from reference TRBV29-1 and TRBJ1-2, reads SAVISQKPSRDICQRGTSLTIQCQVDSQVTMMFWYRQQPGQSLTLIATANQGSEATYESGFVIDKFPISRPNLTFSTLTVSNMSPEDSSIYLCSVEIQIYGYTFGSGTRLTVV.

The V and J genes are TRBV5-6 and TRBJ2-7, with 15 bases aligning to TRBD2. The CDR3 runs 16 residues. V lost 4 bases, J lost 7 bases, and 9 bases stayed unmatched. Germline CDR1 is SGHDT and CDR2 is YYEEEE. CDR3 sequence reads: CASSAGLAGGPREQYF. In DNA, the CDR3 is TGTGCCAGCAGCGCCGGACTAGCGGGGGGGCCGAGGGAGCAGTACTTC.

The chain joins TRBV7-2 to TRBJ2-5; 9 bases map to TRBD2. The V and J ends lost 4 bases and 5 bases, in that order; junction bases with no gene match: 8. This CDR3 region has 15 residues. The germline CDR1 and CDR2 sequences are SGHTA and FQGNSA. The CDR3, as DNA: TGTGCCAGCAGCTCAAGACTAGCGGCGGGGGAGACCCAGTACTTC. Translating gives CASSSRLAAGETQYF. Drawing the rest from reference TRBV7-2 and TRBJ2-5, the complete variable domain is GAGVSQSPSNKVTEKGKDVELRCDPISGHTALYWYRQSLGQGLEFLIYFQGNSAPDKSGLPSDRFSAERTGGSVSTLTIQRTQQEDSAVYLCASSSRLAAGETQYFGPGTRLLVL.

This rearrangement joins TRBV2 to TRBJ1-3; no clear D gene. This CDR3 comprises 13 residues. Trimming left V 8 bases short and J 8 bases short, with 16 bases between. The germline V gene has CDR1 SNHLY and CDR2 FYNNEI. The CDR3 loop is CASWVVMEDTIYF. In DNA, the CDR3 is TGTGCCAGCTGGGTTGTCATGGAGGACACCATATATTTT. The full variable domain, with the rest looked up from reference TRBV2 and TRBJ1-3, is EPEVTQTPSHQVTQMGQEVILRCVPISNHLYFYWYRQILGQKVEFLVSFYNNEISEKSEIFDDQFSVERPDGSNFTLKIRSTKLEDSAMYFCASWVVMEDTIYFGEGSWLTVV.

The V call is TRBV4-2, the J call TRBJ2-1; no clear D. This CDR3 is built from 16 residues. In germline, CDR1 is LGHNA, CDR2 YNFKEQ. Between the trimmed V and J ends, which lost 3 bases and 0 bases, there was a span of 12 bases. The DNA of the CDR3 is TGTGCCAGCAGCCAGTCTAGGTTGTCCTCCTACAATGAGCAGTTCTTC. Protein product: CASSQSRLSSYNEQFF.

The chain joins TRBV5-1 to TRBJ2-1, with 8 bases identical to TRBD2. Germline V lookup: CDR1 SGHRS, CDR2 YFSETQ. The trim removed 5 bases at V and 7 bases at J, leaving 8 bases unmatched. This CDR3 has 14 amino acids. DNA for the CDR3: TGCGCCAGCAGTTCCGGGGGGGCCGGGAATGAGCAGTTCTTC. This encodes CASSSGGAGNEQFF.

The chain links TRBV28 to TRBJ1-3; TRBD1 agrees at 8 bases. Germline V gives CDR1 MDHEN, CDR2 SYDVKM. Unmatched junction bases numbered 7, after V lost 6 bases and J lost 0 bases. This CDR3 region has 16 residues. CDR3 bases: TGTGCCAGCAGAGGACAGGGAGTAGCCTCTGGAAACACCATATATTTT. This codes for CASRGQGVASGNTIYF.

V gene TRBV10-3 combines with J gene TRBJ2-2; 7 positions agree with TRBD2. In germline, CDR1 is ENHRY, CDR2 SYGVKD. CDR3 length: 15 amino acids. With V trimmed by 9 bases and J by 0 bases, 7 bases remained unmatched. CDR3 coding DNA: TGTGCCATTCAGCCGGGAGGAGCGAACACCGGGGAGCTGTTTTTT. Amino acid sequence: CAIQPGGANTGELFF.

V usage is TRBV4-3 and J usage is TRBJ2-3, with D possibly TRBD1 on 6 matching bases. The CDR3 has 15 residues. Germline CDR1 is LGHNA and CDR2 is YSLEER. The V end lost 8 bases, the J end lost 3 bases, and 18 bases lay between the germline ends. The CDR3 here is CASRLQGGETDTQYF. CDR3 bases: TGCGCCAGCCGTCTACAGGGTGGGGAAACAGATACGCAGTATTTT.

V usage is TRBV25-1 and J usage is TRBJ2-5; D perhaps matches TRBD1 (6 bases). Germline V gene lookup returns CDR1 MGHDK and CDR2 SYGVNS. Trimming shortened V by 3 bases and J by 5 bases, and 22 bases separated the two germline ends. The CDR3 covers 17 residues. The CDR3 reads CASSEAPQGFYLETQYF. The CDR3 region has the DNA TGTGCCAGCAGTGAGGCCCCCCAGGGGTTTTATTTGGAGACCCAGTACTTC.

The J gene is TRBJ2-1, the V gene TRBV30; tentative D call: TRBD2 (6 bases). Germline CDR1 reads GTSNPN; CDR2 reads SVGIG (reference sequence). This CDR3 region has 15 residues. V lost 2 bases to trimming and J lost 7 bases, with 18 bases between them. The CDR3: CAWSPDGTGSNEQFF. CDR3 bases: TGTGCCTGGAGTCCCGACGGGACTGGGTCGAATGAGCAGTTCTTC.

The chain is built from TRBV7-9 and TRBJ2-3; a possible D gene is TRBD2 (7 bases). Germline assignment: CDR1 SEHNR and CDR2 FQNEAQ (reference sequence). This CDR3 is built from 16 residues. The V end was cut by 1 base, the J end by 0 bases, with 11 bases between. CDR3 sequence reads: CASSLERGASTDTQYF. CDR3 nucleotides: TGTGCCAGCAGCTTAGAACGGGGGGCTAGCACAGATACGCAGTATTTT.

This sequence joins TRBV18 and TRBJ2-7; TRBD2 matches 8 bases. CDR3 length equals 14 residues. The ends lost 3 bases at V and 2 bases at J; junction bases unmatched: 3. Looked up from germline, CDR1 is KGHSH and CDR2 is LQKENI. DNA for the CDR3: TGTGCCAGCTCACCGACTAGCGTCGCCTACGAGCAGTACTTC. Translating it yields CASSPTSVAYEQYF.

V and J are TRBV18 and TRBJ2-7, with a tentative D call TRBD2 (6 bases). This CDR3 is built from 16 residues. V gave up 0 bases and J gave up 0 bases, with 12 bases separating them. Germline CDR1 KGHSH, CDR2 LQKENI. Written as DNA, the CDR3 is TGTGCCAGCTCACCACCAAACGGGGGACGCTCCTACGAGCAGTACTTC. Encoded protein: CASSPPNGGRSYEQYF.

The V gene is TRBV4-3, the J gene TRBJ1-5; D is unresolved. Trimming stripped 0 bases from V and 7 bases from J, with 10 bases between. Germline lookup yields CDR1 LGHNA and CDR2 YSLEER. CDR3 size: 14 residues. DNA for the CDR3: TGCGCCAGCAGCCAAGATATTGGGCTCCAGCCCCAGCATTTT. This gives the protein CASSQDIGLQPQHF.

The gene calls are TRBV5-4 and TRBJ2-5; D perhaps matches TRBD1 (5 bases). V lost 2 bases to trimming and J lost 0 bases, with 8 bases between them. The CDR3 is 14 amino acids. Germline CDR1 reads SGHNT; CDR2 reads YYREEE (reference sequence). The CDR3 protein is CASSLGHNQETQYF. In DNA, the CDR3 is TGTGCCAGCAGCTTAGGACACAACCAAGAGACCCAGTACTTC.

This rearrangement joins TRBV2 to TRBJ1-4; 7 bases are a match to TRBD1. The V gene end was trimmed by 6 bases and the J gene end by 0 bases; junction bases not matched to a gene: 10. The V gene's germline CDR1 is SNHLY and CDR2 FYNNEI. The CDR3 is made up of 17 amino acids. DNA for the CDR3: TGTGCCAGCAGGGAACCCCCTCAGGGGGCAACTAATGAAAAACTGTTTTTT. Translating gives CASREPPQGATNEKLFF.

The CDR3, as DNA: TGTGCCAGCATCTTCCCCAGGAACTATGGCTACACCTTC. Protein: CASIFPRNYGYTF. The V and J genes are TRBV2 and TRBJ1-2; D unclear. The V gene lost 7 bases and the J gene lost 2 bases, with 11 bases spanning the gap. The CDR3 consists of 13 residues. Looked up from germline, CDR1 is SNHLY and CDR2 is FYNNEI.

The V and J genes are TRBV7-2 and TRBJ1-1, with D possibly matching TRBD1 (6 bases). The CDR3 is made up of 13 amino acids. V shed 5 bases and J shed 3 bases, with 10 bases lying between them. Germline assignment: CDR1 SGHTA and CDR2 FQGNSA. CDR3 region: CASSPDSYTEAFF. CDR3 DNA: TGTGCCAGCAGCCCGGACAGCTACACTGAAGCTTTCTTT.

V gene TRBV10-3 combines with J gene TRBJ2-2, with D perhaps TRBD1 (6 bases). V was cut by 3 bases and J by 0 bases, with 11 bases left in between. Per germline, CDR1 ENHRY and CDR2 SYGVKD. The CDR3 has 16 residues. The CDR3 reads CAISDSTGANTGELFF. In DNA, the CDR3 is TGTGCCATCAGTGACTCGACAGGCGCGAACACCGGGGAGCTGTTTTTT.

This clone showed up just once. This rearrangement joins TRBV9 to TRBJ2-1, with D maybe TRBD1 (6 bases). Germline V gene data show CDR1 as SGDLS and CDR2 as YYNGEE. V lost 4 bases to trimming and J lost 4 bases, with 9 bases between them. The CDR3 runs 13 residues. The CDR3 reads CASSYRAYNEQFF. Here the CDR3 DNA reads TGTGCCAGCAGCTACAGGGCTTACAATGAGCAGTTCTTC.

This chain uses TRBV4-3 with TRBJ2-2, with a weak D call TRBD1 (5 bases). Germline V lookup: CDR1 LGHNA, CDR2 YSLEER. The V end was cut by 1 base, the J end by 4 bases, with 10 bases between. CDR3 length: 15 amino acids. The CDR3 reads CASSQAQGGTGELFF. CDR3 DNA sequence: TGCGCCAGCAGCCAAGCGCAGGGCGGCACCGGGGAGCTGTTTTTT.